Shown below are 7 T cell receptor beta chains from a single sample sequenced in a study of CD8 T cells in Susac syndrome. Random hexamers were used to reverse transcribe about 0.5 to 1 ug of RNA. TCRdb processed the immunoSEQ multiplex PCR reads anew with MiXCR; each CDR3 protein has one entry. The sample holds some 94,000 distinct CDR3 sequences, just under 95% seen once. Sample: CD4+ T cells from PBMCs. All receptors come from a human donor with Susac syndrome.

CDR3 region: CASSFSRLAHEQYF. Written as DNA, the CDR3 is TGTGCCAGCAGCTTTTCCCGACTAGCCCACGAGCAGTACTTC. The genes are TRBV7-2 and TRBJ2-7; the match to TRBD2 covers 7 bases. J was trimmed by 5 bases and V by 3 bases; bases with no gene match: 7. The CDR3 spans 14 residues. Per germline, CDR1 SGHTA and CDR2 FQGNSA.

V and J are TRBV13 and TRBJ2-3; 8 nucleotides agree with TRBD2. Germline CDR1 is PRHDT and CDR2 is FYEKMQ (reference sequence). The length of the CDR3 is 15 residues. V was pared by 8 bases and J by 7 bases, with 14 bases of the junction left unmatched. The CDR3 protein is CASADRGSGGNTQYF. CDR3 in DNA: TGTGCCAGCGCCGACCGGGGGAGCGGGGGAAATACGCAGTATTTT.

This chain connects TRBV23-1 to TRBJ2-5; TRBD2 is a possible D gene (6 bases). TRBV23-1 is given ORF status, its function remaining uncertain. This CDR3 is 16 amino acids long. Trimming took off 5 bases at V and 2 bases at J, with 18 bases between the two ends. The CDR3 sequence: CASSSSAYRGQETQYF. DNA for the CDR3: TGCGCCAGCAGTTCTAGCGCGTATCGGGGGCAAGAGACCCAGTACTTC.

This sequence joins TRBV6-6 and TRBJ2-6; 9 positions match TRBD2. Looked up from germline, CDR1 is MNHNY and CDR2 is SVGAGI (reference sequence). V was clipped by 7 bases and J by 2 bases; unmatched bases: 6. This CDR3 spans 16 amino acids. In DNA, the CDR3 is TGTGCCAGCATCCCAGCGGGGGGCCCTGGGGCCAACGTCCTGACTTTC. This translates into CASIPAGGPGANVLTF.

The chain recombines TRBV9 with TRBJ1-1, with TRBD1 as a possible D gene (5 bases). The CDR3 covers 11 residues. V gave up 7 bases and J gave up 7 bases, with 11 bases separating them. Germline loops: CDR1 SGDLS, CDR2 YYNGEE. CDR3 sequence: CASGPRGEAFF. Here the CDR3 DNA reads TGTGCCAGCGGGCCGAGGGGTGAAGCTTTCTTT.

CDR3 bases: TGCGCCAGCAGCCAAGATCCGGACAGGCCCTACTACGAGCAGTACTTC. Translating it yields CASSQDPDRPYYEQYF. The chain carries TRBV4-1 and TRBJ2-7; 7 nucleotides match TRBD1. J was trimmed by 3 bases and V by 0 bases; bases with no gene match: 8. This CDR3 is built from 16 residues. Germline loops: CDR1 MGHRA, CDR2 YSYEKL.

The chain uses TRBV7-8 and TRBJ2-5, with TRBD1 identical over 9 bases. CDR3 size: 15 residues. Germline CDR1 SGHVS, CDR2 FQNEAQ. The junction had 5 bases not matched to a gene; V was cut back by 1 base and J by 5 bases. The CDR3 coding sequence is TGTGCCAGCAGCTTAGGCGGGACAGGGCGTGAGACCCAGTACTTC. Protein: CASSLGGTGRETQYF.